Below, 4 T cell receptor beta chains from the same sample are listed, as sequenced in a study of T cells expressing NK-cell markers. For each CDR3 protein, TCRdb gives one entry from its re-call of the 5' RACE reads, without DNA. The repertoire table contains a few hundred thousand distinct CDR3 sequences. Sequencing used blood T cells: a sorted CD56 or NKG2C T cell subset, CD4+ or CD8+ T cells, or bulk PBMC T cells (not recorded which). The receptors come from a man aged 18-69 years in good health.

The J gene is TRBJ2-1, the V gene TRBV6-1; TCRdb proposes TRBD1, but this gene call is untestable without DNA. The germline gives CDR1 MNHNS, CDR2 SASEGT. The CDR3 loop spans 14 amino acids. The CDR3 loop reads CASRRGDWDGEQFF.

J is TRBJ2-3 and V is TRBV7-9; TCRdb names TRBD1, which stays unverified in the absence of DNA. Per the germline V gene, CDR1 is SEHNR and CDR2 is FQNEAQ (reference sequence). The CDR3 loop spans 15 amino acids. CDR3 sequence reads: CASSSPGQTTDTQYF.

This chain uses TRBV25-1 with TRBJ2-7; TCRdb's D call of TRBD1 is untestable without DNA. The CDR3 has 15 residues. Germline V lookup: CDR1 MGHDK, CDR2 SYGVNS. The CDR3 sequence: CASSDPGQGINEQYF.

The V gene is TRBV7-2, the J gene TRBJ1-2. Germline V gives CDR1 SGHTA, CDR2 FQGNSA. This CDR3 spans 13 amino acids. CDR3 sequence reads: CASSLGGTKGYTF.